Here is one T cell receptor beta chain with its context. The data were taken from a study of blood T cell repertoires in COVID-19. Per the original methods: By means of reference gene primer amplification, nucleated cell counts were estimated. Generated by immunoSEQ multiplex PCR, the TCRdb table keeps only in-frame clones and is missing some. V and J calls and clone size are given by that table; D and trimming were obtained from the DNA. The table lists hundreds of thousands of clones, about 89% of them singletons, with less than 7.5% in the top ten. Material: peripheral blood. The TCR sequence derives from a man aged 60 to 75 who had recovered from COVID-19.

This chain's CDR3 is CASSPQNRTGDYEQYF. CDR3 bases: TGTGCCAGCAGCCCCCAGAACCGGACAGGGGATTACGAGCAGTACTTC. The chain uses TRBV21-1 and TRBJ2-7; the table's D call, TRBD1, has no DNA check behind it. TRBV21-1 is annotated as a pseudogene. This CDR3 is 16 amino acids long.